These 10 T cell receptor beta chains originate from one sample sequenced in a study of OX40 agonist ivuxolimab in advanced cancers. Measured with immunoSEQ multiplex PCR; TCRdb has only the in-frame clones, and not every one. There are about 78,000 clones in the sample; roughly 80% occur only once, and around 0.45% lies in the top ten. The sample here was CD4+ or CD8+ T cells sorted from blood, taken in a trial of the OX40 agonist ivuxolimab. The source is an adult with an advanced solid tumor such as melanoma, head and neck, liver or kidney cancer.

This chain joins TRBV2 and TRBJ1-5; D is ambiguous. The CDR3 length is 13 residues. CDR1 is SNHLY and CDR2 is FYNNEI in the germline V gene. The V and J ends lost 8 bases and 0 bases respectively, with 8 bases between them. For the CDR3, the DNA is TGTGCCAGCTGTTTCATTAGCAATCAGCCCCAGCATTTT. Protein sequence: CASCFISNQPQHF. Full variable domain (rest looked up from reference TRBV2 and TRBJ1-5): EPEVTQTPSHQVTQMGQEVILRCVPISNHLYFYWYRQILGQKVEFLVSFYNNEISEKSEIFDDQFSVERPDGSNFTLKIRSTKLEDSAMYFCASCFISNQPQHFGDGTRLSIL.

The chain recombines TRBV19 with TRBJ2-7, with 7 bases fitting TRBD1. There are 15 residues in the CDR3. J gave up 0 bases and V 7 bases, and 9 bases lay outside the gene matches. CDR1 LNHDA and CDR2 SQIVND come from the germline V gene (reference sequence). The CDR3 is CASNTHGQASYEQYF. In DNA form, the CDR3 reads TGTGCCAGTAATACCCATGGACAGGCCTCCTACGAGCAGTACTTC.

V gene TRBV27 combines with J gene TRBJ2-7, with a tentative D call TRBD1 (6 bases). This CDR3 region has 15 residues. V was trimmed by 6 bases and J by 6 bases, leaving 21 bases between them. Germline values: CDR1 MNHEY, CDR2 SMNVEV (reference sequence). Written as DNA, the CDR3 is TGTGCCAGCAGGGTTGCCAGGGGATCATTCCGCGAGCAGTACTTC. It encodes CASRVARGSFREQYF.

The V call is TRBV7-8, the J call TRBJ1-3; D is unclear. V dropped 5 bases and J dropped 5 bases, with 7 bases sitting between them. Per germline, CDR1 SGHVS and CDR2 FQNEAQ. There are 12 residues in the CDR3. This CDR3 reads CASSRERNTIYF. CDR3 coding DNA: TGTGCCAGCAGCCGTGAAAGAAACACCATATATTTT.

The genes are TRBV5-1 and TRBJ1-1; TRBD1 might be the D (5 bases). This CDR3 has 14 amino acids. Trimming cost V 4 bases and J 0 bases, with 10 bases left between them. Germline V CDR1 and CDR2: SGHRS, YFSETQ. CDR3 protein: CASSEGRLNTEAFF. The CDR3 bases are TGCGCCAGCAGCGAGGGACGGCTGAACACTGAAGCTTTCTTT.

In DNA form, the CDR3 reads TGTGCCAGCAGTGAATGGGAGAGCCTAGCTAACTATGGCTACACCTTC. The encoded protein is CASSEWESLANYGYTF. V is TRBV2 and J is TRBJ1-2, with unresolved D. CDR3 size: 16 residues. Germline lookup yields CDR1 SNHLY and CDR2 FYNNEI. Trimming stripped 2 bases from V and 0 bases from J, with 13 bases between.

The chain recombines TRBV9 with TRBJ2-1; a weak D match, TRBD2 (6 bases). This CDR3 has 14 residues. V lost 5 bases and J 4 bases, leaving 13 bases between the germline ends. From germline, CDR1 is SGDLS and CDR2 YYNGEE. CDR3 nucleotide sequence: TGTGCCAGCAGTACAGCGGGCGAGTACAATGAGCAGTTCTTC. This codes for CASSTAGEYNEQFF.

This clone has more than one count but fewer than ten. The gene calls are TRBV7-2 and TRBJ2-7; no clear D gene. The CDR3 runs to 13 residues. V gave up 0 bases and J gave up 4 bases, with 7 bases separating them. CDR1 is SGHTA and CDR2 is FQGNSA in the germline V gene. Here the CDR3 DNA reads TGTGCCAGCAGCTTAGCGGGAACATACGAGCAGTACTTC. Residues: CASSLAGTYEQYF.

This rearrangement joins TRBV7-6 to TRBJ1-1; weak D call: TRBD1 (5 bases). The germline V and J ends were trimmed by 8 bases and 2 bases, with 21 bases remaining between them. CDR1 SGHVS and CDR2 FNYEAQ come from the germline V gene. The CDR3 loop spans 16 amino acids. The CDR3 protein is CASGRGNGLGNTEAFF. DNA for the CDR3: TGTGCCAGCGGGAGGGGAAACGGGCTGGGCAACACTGAAGCTTTCTTT.

V gene TRBV27 combines with J gene TRBJ2-3, with D unresolved. The CDR3 loop spans 13 amino acids. Germline V gene lookup returns CDR1 MNHEY and CDR2 SMNVEV (reference sequence). V was clipped by 5 bases and J by 2 bases, with 8 bases between them. The CDR3 DNA sequence: TGTGCCAGCAGTCTGCTACACACAGATACGCAGTATTTT. Residues: CASSLLHTDTQYF.